The present TCR beta chain was sequenced within a study of vaccination and CD4 T cells after COVID-19. Study-wide context: Post-vaccine specimens were obtained a median 72 days after dose two (range 14 to 241).

Each CDR3 protein is one row after TCRdb ran MiXCR on the PCR reads. The sample has around 20,000 distinct CDR3 sequences; 50% to 60% are singletons. The CDR3 covers 15 residues. CDR1 MNHNS and CDR2 SASEGT come from the germline V gene. Worth noting for this clonotype: At one of its ends the junction is not consistent with the germline gene, which may arise from a read error.

V gene TRBV6-1 combines with J gene TRBJ1-3; no firm D call. The origin of this receptor is a human donor who had recovered from COVID-19. This material consisted of CD4+ T cells from blood, taken before SARS-CoV-2 vaccination. The CDR3 bases are TGTGCCGGCAGTGGAGGGCAAGTGTTCGGAAACACCATATATTTT. This encodes CAGSGGQVFGNTIYF.